This record concerns one T cell receptor (beta chain) sequence. This clone's antigen is unknown. Qualities for individual bases were not recorded, and no much larger clone is one base off. Collection of tumor samples took place before definitive surgery or chemotherapy. Genomic DNA was extracted by the MD Anderson Biospecimen Extraction Resource, and TCR sequencing was done by the MD Anderson Cancer Genomics Laboratory. This sample stems from a study of high-grade serous ovarian cancer treatment subgroups (dated by TCRdb to the early 2020s). Regarding the complete study: On average, sequencing produced about 14,000 reads and around 7,800 unique TCR beta rearrangements for each sample. Under a laparoscopic triage algorithm, patients with high-grade serous ovarian cancer were grouped by complete gross resection or by neoadjuvant chemotherapy response, and the study profiled the TCR beta repertoires of these patients. Each patient contributed one primary tumor and two metastatic tumor samples, giving 75 to 95 samples in total. A cohort of around 30 patients was included: approximately 10 with no residual disease after primary surgery (R0), approximately 10 who were excellent NACT responders, and approximately 10 who were poor NACT responders.

What the authors observed across the whole study: Neoantigen level correlated positively with TCR clonal relatedness, and copy number variation and mutation load from whole-genome sequencing showed a positive trend with TCR clonal relatedness. Repertoire similarity between tumors of the same patient ranged about 0.11 to 0.79, whereas almost no similarity was seen between different patients. TCR repertoire analyses focused on CDR3; CDR1 and CDR2 were not analyzed. Spatial information was not captured by bulk tumor TCR sequencing, so insight into HGSC tumor complexity and diversity was limited.

Trimming accounts for 5 bases at V and 3 bases at J, while the number of junction bases matched to no gene is 17. CDR1 and CDR2 are read off the germline V gene as SGHVS and FQNEAQ. From cysteine to phenylalanine, the CDR3 is 18 amino acids long. Just the 54-base CDR3 DNA is kept, in frame starting at base 1. The 80 to 95 tumor samples were subjected to high-throughput TCR profiling using ImmunoSEQ. The authors' analysis ran thus. Repertoire diversity metrics included richness (unique productive sequences), clonality, evenness and relatedness; Bhattacharyya coefficient assessed similarity between samples. A sensitivity analysis excluded TCRs with fewer than two reads and gave consistent conclusions. The clones in this table, taken by TCRdb from immuneACCESS, are in-frame only. Not every clone is retained; where verified, under half of the shortfall comes from an unresolved V gene, and the cause of the rest is unknown. That table supplies the V and J calls and clone size; D and trimming were determined from the DNA. For this sample the table gives 25,000 to 30,000 clones, of which around 80% were detected only once. Together, the top ten hold 2.1% of the sample.

This receptor chain uses TRBV7-8 and TRBJ2-7, with TRBD2 matching 9 junction bases. The receptor was isolated from a human donor with high-grade serous ovarian cancer. The sequenced sample consisted of tumor tissue. Here the CDR3 is given as CASSPKIAGAEGRYEQYF. The DNA is TGTGCCAGCAGCCCGAAGATAGCGGGAGCCGAGGGTCGCTACGAGCAGTACTTC. Reference TRBV7-8 and TRBJ2-7 proteins supply the regions before and after the CDR3; the full variable domain is: GAGVSQSPRYKVAKRGQDVALRCDPISGHVSLFWYQQALGQGPEFLTYFQNEAQLDKSGLPSDRFFAERPEGSVSTLKIQRTQQEDSAVYLCASSPKIAGAEGRYEQYFGPGTRLTVT.